One and the same sample provided the 27 T cell receptor beta chains below, sequenced in a study of T cell responses to AZD1222 COVID-19 vaccine. Assay used: immunoSEQ multiplex PCR; TCRdb lists only in-frame clones, some missing. The sample has 90,000 to 150,000 clones, around nine tenths seen once. This specimen consisted of peripheral blood, obtained on day 0 of AZD1222 vaccination. Every receptor here comes from an adult in good health.

The CDR3 region is CASSLGSLSEQFF. CDR3 DNA sequence: TGCGCCAGCAGCTTGGGCAGTCTCAGTGAGCAGTTCTTC. The chain links TRBV5-1 to TRBJ2-1; no definite D call. Germline-derived CDR1 and CDR2 are SGHRS and YFSETQ. Deletions cut 0 bases from V and 9 bases from J, with 10 bases between. This CDR3 spans 13 amino acids.

The table lists this clone with a few counts. The chain recombines TRBV7-6 with TRBJ2-7, with D hard to call. The CDR3 sequence is 15 residues long. Germline-derived CDR1 and CDR2 are SGHVS and FNYEAQ. The V end lost 1 base, the J end lost 0 bases, and 10 bases lay between the germline ends. CDR3 sequence: CASSLDPVSSYEQYF. The CDR3 nucleotides read TGTGCCAGCAGCTTAGACCCTGTGAGCTCCTACGAGCAGTACTTC.

This chain connects TRBV5-4 to TRBJ1-1; 8 bases map to TRBD1. The CDR3 length is 14 residues. Trimming removed 4 bases from V and 2 bases from J; junction bases left unmatched: 4. Germline V CDR1 and CDR2: SGHNT, YYREEE (reference sequence). The CDR3 loop reads CASSPDRGNTEAFF. The CDR3 DNA is TGTGCCAGCAGCCCAGACAGGGGAAACACTGAAGCTTTCTTT.

The chain recombines TRBV19 with TRBJ2-7; D is possibly TRBD2 (6 bases). V lost 3 bases and J 6 bases, leaving 15 bases between the germline ends. Germline values: CDR1 LNHDA, CDR2 SQIVND (reference sequence). CDR3 length equals 14 residues. The chain's CDR3 is CASSMGGSPAEQYF. The CDR3 DNA is TGTGCCAGTAGTATGGGAGGTTCTCCTGCCGAGCAGTACTTC.

This clone was observed a handful of times. The rearrangement uses TRBV11-3 and TRBJ2-2; D is ambiguous. Germline V gives CDR1 SGHNT, CDR2 YENEEA. Between the trimmed V and J ends, which lost 5 bases and 8 bases, there was a span of 12 bases. The CDR3 is made up of 13 amino acids. The CDR3 DNA sequence: TGTGCCAGCAGCGCAGGCGTTCTGGGGGAGCTGTTTTTT. Its protein is CASSAGVLGELFF.

The CDR3 here is CASSFRRTSGSYEQYF. In DNA form, the CDR3 reads TGTGCCAGCAGCTTCCGACGGACTAGCGGGTCCTACGAGCAGTACTTC. The gene calls are TRBV12-1 and TRBJ2-7; the table gives TRBD2 as D, unverified against the DNA. TRBV12-1 is flagged as a pseudogene. CDR3 size: 16 residues.

This chain joins TRBV11-2 and TRBJ2-7, with 7 bases that match TRBD2. Per the germline V gene, CDR1 is SGHAT and CDR2 is FQNNGV. The CDR3 runs 14 residues. With V trimmed by 3 bases and J by 2 bases, 4 bases remained unmatched. Written as DNA, the CDR3 is TGTGCCAGCAGCTTGGCTAGCGGTACCTACGAGCAGTACTTC. As protein: CASSLASGTYEQYF. Variable domain in full (rest from reference TRBV11-2 and TRBJ2-7): EAGVAQSPRYKIIEKRQSVAFWCNPISGHATLYWYQQILGQGPKLLIQFQNNGVVDDSQLPKDRFSAERLKGVDSTLKIQPAKLEDSAVYLCASSLASGTYEQYFGPGTRLTVT.

The rearrangement uses TRBV7-8 and TRBJ2-7; no clear D. Germline values: CDR1 SGHVS, CDR2 FQNEAQ. V was cut by 3 bases and J by 8 bases, with 8 bases left in between. The CDR3 sequence is 11 residues long. In DNA, the CDR3 is TGTGCCAGCAGCTTTGAAGTTCAGCAGTACTTC. Its translation: CASSFEVQQYF.

The rearrangement joins TRBV25-1 to TRBJ1-2, with 10 bases that match TRBD1. Germline V gene sequence: CDR1 MGHDK, CDR2 SYGVNS. CDR3 length: 14 residues. With 5 bases clipped from V and 7 bases from J, the junction kept 7 bases outside the gene matches. The CDR3 sequence: CASSPQGQGSGYTF. For the CDR3, the DNA is TGTGCCAGCAGTCCCCAGGGACAGGGGTCTGGCTACACCTTC.

The DNA for the CDR3 is TGCGCCAGCAGCCTTCAGGGGGGGAACACTGAAGCTTTCTTT. It encodes CASSLQGGNTEAFF. This sequence joins TRBV5-1 and TRBJ1-1, with 7 bases matching TRBD1. V was clipped by 4 bases and J by 1 base; unmatched bases: 4. The CDR3 runs 14 residues. The germline V gene encodes CDR1 SGHRS and CDR2 YFSETQ.

This rearrangement joins TRBV29-1 to TRBJ2-2; 11 nucleotides align to TRBD2. The J segment lost 3 bases and the V segment lost 5 bases, leaving 8 bases of the junction unmatched. Germline CDR1 and CDR2: SQVTM and ANQGSEA. The CDR3 sequence is 16 residues long. The CDR3 here is CSVRPGLAAYTGELFF. The CDR3 DNA is TGCAGCGTTAGGCCGGGACTAGCGGCATACACCGGGGAGCTGTTTTTT.

The rearrangement uses TRBV15 and TRBJ2-7; perhaps TRBD2 as D (6 bases). The germline V and J ends were trimmed by 3 bases and 0 bases, with 12 bases remaining between them. There are 15 residues in the CDR3. Germline CDR1 and CDR2: LNHNV and YYDKDF (reference sequence). The CDR3 DNA sequence: TGTGCCACCAGCAGGGGGGACTCCTCCTCCTACGAGCAGTACTTC. Its protein product is CATSRGDSSSYEQYF.

The chain is built from TRBV11-2 and TRBJ2-2; 12 bases fit TRBD2. The CDR3 contains 16 residues. V dropped 2 bases and J dropped 7; count of bases not matched to a gene: 5. In germline, CDR1 is SGHAT, CDR2 FQNNGV. DNA for the CDR3: TGTGCCAGCAGCTTAAGGCTAGCGGGAGGGGACGGGGAGCTGTTTTTT. This sequence encodes CASSLRLAGGDGELFF.

This clone appeared a single time. The V call is TRBV9, the J call TRBJ2-5, with a weak D call TRBD2 (5 bases). Trimming left V 4 bases short and J 4 bases short, with 17 bases between. The germline CDR1 and CDR2 sequences are SGDLS and YYNGEE. The CDR3 runs to 15 residues. The CDR3 nucleotides read TGTGCCAGCAGCCGAGGTGGGGTGAGCGGAGAGACCCAGTACTTC. Amino acid sequence: CASSRGGVSGETQYF.

The chain employs TRBV11-3 and TRBJ1-1; tentative D call: TRBD1 (5 bases). Trimming removed 5 bases at V and 7 bases at J, with 17 bases between. The CDR3 length is 14 residues. Germline V gene data show CDR1 as SGHNT and CDR2 as YENEEA. As DNA, the CDR3 is TGTGCCAGCAGCCCGGGGACTCCCGGAGGTGAAGCTTTCTTT. Translating it yields CASSPGTPGGEAFF.

CDR3 nucleotides: TGCGCCAGCAGTGAGTCCCGGACAGGGGGGCAGTACTTC. This encodes CASSESRTGGQYF. The chain carries TRBV10-1 and TRBJ2-7; the match to TRBD1 covers 10 bases. The CDR3 consists of 13 residues. After removal of 0 bases from V and 9 bases from J, the junction contained 2 bases not matched to a gene. Per germline, CDR1 WNHNN and CDR2 SYGVQD (reference sequence).

Here the CDR3 DNA reads TGTGCCAGCAGGACGACTAGCGGGAGGGCGGGTGAGCAGTTCTTC. Its protein product is CASRTTSGRAGEQFF. The chain combines TRBV11-2 with TRBJ2-1, with 14 nucleotides matching TRBD2. CDR1 and CDR2 from the germline V gene are SGHAT and FQNNGV. V dropped 6 bases and J dropped 9; count of bases not matched to a gene: 7. The CDR3 contains 15 residues.

Concerning this clone itself: An end of the junction differs from the germline gene, which may be a read error. The gene calls are TRBV7-7 and TRBJ2-5; D remains unclear. This CDR3 region has 13 residues. Per the germline V gene, CDR1 is SSHAT and CDR2 is FNYEAQ (reference sequence). CDR3 in amino acids: CASSPRTLATQYF. The CDR3 nucleotides read TGTGCTAGCAGTCCCAGGACGCTGGCGACCCAGTACTTC.

The gene calls are TRBV5-6 and TRBJ2-3; TRBD2 matches 10 bases. The CDR3 length is 15 residues. Losses at the gene ends were 4 bases for V and 4 bases for J; bases not matched to a gene: 6. The V gene's germline CDR1 is SGHDT and CDR2 YYEEEE. The CDR3: CASSAPSGRADTQYF. CDR3 DNA sequence: TGTGCCAGCAGCGCCCCCAGCGGGAGGGCAGATACGCAGTATTTT.

The chain links TRBV24-1 to TRBJ1-3; D gene uncertain. V was cut by 3 bases and J by 0 bases, with 5 bases left in between. Germline CDR1 reads KGHDR; CDR2 reads SFDVKD. The CDR3 has 14 residues. The CDR3 protein is CATSDGLSGNTIYF. Written as DNA, the CDR3 is TGTGCCACCAGTGATGGACTCTCTGGAAACACCATATATTTT.

The chain couples TRBV30 to TRBJ2-7; maybe TRBD2 (6 bases). V was shortened by 0 bases and J by 1 base, with 13 bases between the two germline ends. Germline lookup yields CDR1 GTSNPN and CDR2 SVGIG (reference sequence). CDR3 length: 15 amino acids. The CDR3 DNA reads TGTGCCTGGAGTGTAGAACTAGGAGGGTCCTACGAGCAGTACTTC. As protein: CAWSVELGGSYEQYF. The variable domain in full, with the rest retrieved from reference TRBV30 and TRBJ2-7, is SQTIHQWPATLVQPVGSPLSLECTVEGTSNPNLYWYRQAAGRGLQLLFYSVGIGQISSEVPQNLSASRPQDRQFILSSKKLLLSDSGFYLCAWSVELGGSYEQYFGPGTRLTVT.

The chain has TRBV11-1 and TRBJ2-3; 7 bases map to TRBD2. This CDR3 region has 16 residues. V gave up 4 bases and J gave up 2 bases; unmatched junction bases: 9. CDR1 SGHAT and CDR2 FQDESV come from the germline V gene (reference sequence). The CDR3 loop reads CASSYPRAGSTDTQYF. The CDR3 nucleotides read TGTGCCAGCAGCTACCCCCGAGCGGGGTCCACAGATACGCAGTATTTT.

V is TRBV3-1 (or the pseudogene TRBV3-2) and J is TRBJ2-6; the D gene is possibly TRBD1 (6 bases). V was shortened by 2 bases and J by 0 bases, with 14 bases between the two germline ends. The CDR3 contains 18 residues. Per the germline V gene, CDR1 is LGHDT and CDR2 is YNNKEL (reference sequence). As DNA, the CDR3 is TGTGCCAGCAGCCAATGGGGTGGGGGCCCCTCTGGGGCCAACGTCCTGACTTTC. The encoded protein is CASSQWGGGPSGANVLTF.

The chain has TRBV3-1 (or the pseudogene TRBV3-2) and TRBJ2-7, with D unclear. The V end lost 2 bases, the J end lost 1 base, and 9 bases lay between the germline ends. Per the germline V gene, CDR1 is LGHDT and CDR2 is YNNKEL (reference sequence). The CDR3 contains 14 residues. The CDR3 reads CASSQRGTSYEQYF. DNA for the CDR3: TGTGCCAGCAGCCAAAGAGGTACTTCCTACGAGCAGTACTTC.

V usage is TRBV5-6 and J usage is TRBJ2-7; 12 bases match TRBD2. The V and J ends lost 3 bases and 7 bases, in that order; junction bases with no gene match: 20. Germline V gene data show CDR1 as SGHDT and CDR2 as YYEEEE. This CDR3 is 19 amino acids long. CDR3 sequence (DNA): TGTGCCAGCAGCTCCTTTGGACTAGCGGGGAGTTCCTCTCCGGGGGAGCAGTACTTC. This gives the protein CASSSFGLAGSSSPGEQYF.

The chain links TRBV6-1 to TRBJ1-3; D remains ambiguous. Germline V gene sequence: CDR1 MNHNS, CDR2 SASEGT. Trimming took 0 bases from V and 3 from J, leaving 6 bases between them. This CDR3 is built from 14 residues. The CDR3 protein is CASSEAALGNTIYF. CDR3 sequence (DNA): TGTGCCAGCAGTGAAGCTGCACTTGGAAACACCATATATTTT.

The chain is built from TRBV19 and TRBJ2-5; D is undetermined. Trimming took 7 bases from V and 5 from J, leaving 17 bases between them. Per germline, CDR1 LNHDA and CDR2 SQIVND (reference sequence). The CDR3 length is 14 residues. CDR3 protein: CASNGGRMDETQYF. The DNA for the CDR3 is TGTGCCAGTAACGGCGGTCGAATGGATGAGACCCAGTACTTC.